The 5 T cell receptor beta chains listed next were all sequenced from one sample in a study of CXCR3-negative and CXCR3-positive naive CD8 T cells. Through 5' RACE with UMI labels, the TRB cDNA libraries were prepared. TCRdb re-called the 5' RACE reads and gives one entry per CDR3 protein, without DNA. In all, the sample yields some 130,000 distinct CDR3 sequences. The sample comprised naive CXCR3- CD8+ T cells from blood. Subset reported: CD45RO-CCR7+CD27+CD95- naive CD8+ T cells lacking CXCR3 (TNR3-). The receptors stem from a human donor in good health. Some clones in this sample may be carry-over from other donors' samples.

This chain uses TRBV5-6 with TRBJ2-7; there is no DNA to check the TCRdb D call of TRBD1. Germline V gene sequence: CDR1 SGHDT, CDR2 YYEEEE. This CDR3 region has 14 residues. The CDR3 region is CASSLVPPYGEQYF.

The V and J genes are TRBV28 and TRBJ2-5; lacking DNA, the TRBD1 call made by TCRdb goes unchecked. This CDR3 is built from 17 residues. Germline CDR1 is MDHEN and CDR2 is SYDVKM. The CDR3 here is CASSPRTEAPFQETQYF.

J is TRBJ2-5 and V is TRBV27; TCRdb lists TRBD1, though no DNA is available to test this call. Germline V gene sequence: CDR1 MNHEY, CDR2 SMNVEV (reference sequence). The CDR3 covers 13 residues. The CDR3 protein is CASRPPHDETQYF.

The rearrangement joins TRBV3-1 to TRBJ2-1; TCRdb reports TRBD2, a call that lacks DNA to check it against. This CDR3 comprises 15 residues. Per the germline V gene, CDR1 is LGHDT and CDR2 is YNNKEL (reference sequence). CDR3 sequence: CASSQGLADNNEQFF.

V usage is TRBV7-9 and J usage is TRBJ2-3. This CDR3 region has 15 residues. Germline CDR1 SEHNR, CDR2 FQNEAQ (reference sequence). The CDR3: CASSPAAASTDTQYF.